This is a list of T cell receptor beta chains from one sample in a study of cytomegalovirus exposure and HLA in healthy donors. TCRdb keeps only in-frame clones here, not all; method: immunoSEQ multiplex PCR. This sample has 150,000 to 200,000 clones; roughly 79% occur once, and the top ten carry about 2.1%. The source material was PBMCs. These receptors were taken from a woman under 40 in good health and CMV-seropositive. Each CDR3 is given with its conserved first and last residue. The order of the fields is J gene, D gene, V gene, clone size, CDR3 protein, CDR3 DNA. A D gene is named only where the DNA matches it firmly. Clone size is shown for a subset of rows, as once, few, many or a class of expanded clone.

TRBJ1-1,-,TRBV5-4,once,CASSSHSNTEAFF,TGTGCCAGCAGCTCTCACTCGAACACTGAAGCTTTCTTT
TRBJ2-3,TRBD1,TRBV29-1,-,CSVKGAISDTQYF,TGCAGCGTTAAGGGGGCGATTTCAGATACGCAGTATTTT
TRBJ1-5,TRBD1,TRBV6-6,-,CASRPGGTGQPQHF,TGTGCCAGCAGGCCAGGGGGTACGGGTCAGCCCCAGCATTTT
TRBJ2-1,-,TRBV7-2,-,CASSTRQKGRQFF,TGTGCCAGCAGCACACGACAGAAGGGTCGACAGTTCTTC
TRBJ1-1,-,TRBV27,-,CASSLNGLQPNTEAFF,TGTGCCAGCAGTTTAAATGGGCTACAGCCGAACACTGAAGCTTTCTTT
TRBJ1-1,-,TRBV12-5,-,CASGLDRVPEAFF,TGTGCTAGTGGTTTGGACAGGGTACCTGAAGCTTTCTTT
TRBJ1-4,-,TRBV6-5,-,CASSYGRTAELFF,TGTGCCAGCAGTTACGGACGGACAGCGGAACTGTTTTTT
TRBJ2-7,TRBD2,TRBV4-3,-,CASSQDRLAGAEQYF,TGCGCCAGCAGCCAAGATCGGCTAGCGGGGGCTGAGCAGTACTTC
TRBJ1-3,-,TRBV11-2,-,CASSRVAGNTIYF,TGTGCCAGCTCCCGGGTCGCTGGAAACACCATATATTTT
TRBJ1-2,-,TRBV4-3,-,CASSQGHPPRALGYTF,TGCGCCAGCAGCCAAGGTCACCCCCCCAGGGCTCTTGGCTACACCTTC
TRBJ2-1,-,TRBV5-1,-,CASSLEGNEQFF,TGCGCCAGCAGCTTGGAGGGGAATGAGCAGTTCTTC
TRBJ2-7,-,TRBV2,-,CASSERGGVTAEQYF,TGTGCCAGCAGTGAAAGGGGGGGCGTAACGGCCGAGCAGTACTTC
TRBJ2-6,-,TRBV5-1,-,CASSLVESGANVLTF,TGCGCCAGCAGCTTGGTCGAGTCTGGGGCCAACGTCCTGACTTTC
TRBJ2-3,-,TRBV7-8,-,CASSLGESRTDTQYF,TGTGCCAGCAGCTTAGGGGAGAGTCGGACAGATACGCAGTATTTT
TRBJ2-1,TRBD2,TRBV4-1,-,CASSQDFPGGNNEQFF,TGCGCCAGCAGCCAAGATTTTCCGGGGGGTAACAATGAGCAGTTCTTC
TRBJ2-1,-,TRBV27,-,CASSAKRDNEQFF,TGTGCCAGCAGCGCCAAGCGGGACAATGAGCAGTTCTTC
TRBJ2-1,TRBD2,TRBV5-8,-,CATGRSGGGEQFF,TGTGCCACCGGGCGTTCGGGGGGTGGTGAGCAGTTCTTC
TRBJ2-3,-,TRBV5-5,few,CASSLVGDSDTQYF,TGTGCCAGCAGCTTGGTCGGGGATTCAGATACGCAGTATTTT
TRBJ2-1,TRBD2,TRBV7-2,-,CASSLARSGGAGEQFF,TGTGCCAGCAGCTTAGCGCGGAGCGGGGGGGCCGGTGAGCAGTTCTTC
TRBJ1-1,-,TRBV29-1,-,CSVDMWAPEAFF,TGCAGCGTTGATATGTGGGCTCCCGAAGCTTTCTTT
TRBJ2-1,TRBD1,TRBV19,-,CASSIPGQGVIHEQFF,TGTGCCAGTAGTATTCCCGGCCAGGGGGTTATCCATGAGCAGTTCTTC
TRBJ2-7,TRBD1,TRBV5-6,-,CASSLAGTGAYEQYF,TGTGCCAGCAGCTTGGCTGGGACAGGGGCGTACGAGCAGTACTTC